The 10 T cell receptor beta chains below all came from one sample that was sequenced in a study of tumor-infiltrating lymphocytes in oesophageal squamous cell carcinoma. TCRdb redid the calling of the PCR reads with MiXCR, one entry per CDR3 protein. The sample lists roughly 20,000 distinct CDR3 sequences, under 50% occurring once. Sample: blood. The receptors originated from a male donor with esophageal squamous cell carcinoma.

This clonotype was seen repeatedly, ten times or more. The chain recombines TRBV5-6 with TRBJ2-7; 7 nucleotides match TRBD2. V trimming: 4 bases; J trimming: 2 bases; junction bases outside the gene matches: 12. The CDR3 loop spans 16 amino acids. Germline V gives CDR1 SGHDT, CDR2 YYEEEE. The CDR3 loop is CASSNQRLALTYEQYF. The CDR3 nucleotides read TGTGCCAGCAGCAACCAAAGACTAGCCCTAACCTACGAGCAGTACTTC.

The table lists this clonotype with many counts. CDR3 residues: CASASYEQYF. Here the CDR3 DNA reads TGCGCCAGCGCCTCCTACGAGCAGTACTTC. V gene TRBV10-2 combines with J gene TRBJ2-7; D uncertain. Germline V gene lookup returns CDR1 WSHSY and CDR2 SAAADI. V was trimmed by 8 bases and J by 0 bases, leaving 2 bases between them. The CDR3 contains 10 residues.

The table lists this clonotype with many counts. V usage is TRBV19 and J usage is TRBJ2-6, with D perhaps matching TRBD1 (6 bases). From germline, CDR1 is LNHDA and CDR2 SQIVND (reference sequence). The CDR3 sequence is 16 residues long. Trimming pared 3 bases from V and 0 bases from J, leaving 9 bases between. The CDR3 DNA follows: TGTGCCAGTAGTATGAGACAGGACTCTGGGGCCAACGTCCTGACTTTC. This gives the protein CASSMRQDSGANVLTF.

This clonotype has a count of ten or more. The V gene is TRBV28, the J gene TRBJ1-2; no clear D. Trimming removed 2 bases at V and 6 bases at J, with 22 bases between. Germline lookup yields CDR1 MDHEN and CDR2 SYDVKM. The CDR3 extends over 17 amino acids. CDR3 coding DNA: TGTGCCAGCAGTTTACACCCCGGAGGAGGGTCGATGGATGGCTACACCTTC. This sequence encodes CASSLHPGGGSMDGYTF.

The chain has TRBV28 and TRBJ1-1; 7 nucleotides agree with TRBD1. From germline, CDR1 is MDHEN and CDR2 SYDVKM. This CDR3 is 16 amino acids long. J was trimmed by 1 base and V by 1 base; bases with no gene match: 6. The CDR3 sequence: CASSLFVGTENTEAFF. Written as DNA, the CDR3 is TGTGCCAGCAGTTTATTCGTCGGGACAGAGAACACTGAAGCTTTCTTT.

In its sample, this clonotype is medium-sized. This chain joins TRBV6-1 and TRBJ2-7, with D tentatively TRBD1 (5 bases). CDR3 length: 14 residues. V dropped 6 bases and J dropped 4 bases, with 16 bases sitting between them. CDR1 is MNHNS and CDR2 is SASEGT in the germline V gene. Written as DNA, the CDR3 is TGTGCCAGCAGGAAACAGGAAAAGGGTTACGAGCAGTACTTC. The encoded protein is CASRKQEKGYEQYF.

This clonotype is classed as medium-sized (0.01 to 0.1%). The V gene is TRBV24-1, the J gene TRBJ2-5; D gene unclear. The V and J ends lost 5 bases and 2 bases respectively, with 11 bases between them. The CDR3 runs 14 residues. The V gene's germline CDR1 is KGHDR and CDR2 SFDVKD. The CDR3, as DNA: TGTGCCACCAGTGTAGGAGACATGCAAGAGACCCAGTACTTC. It encodes CATSVGDMQETQYF.

This clonotype has a count of ten or more. This chain connects TRBV5-1 to TRBJ2-3, with a weak D call TRBD1 (5 bases). Germline CDR1 and CDR2: SGHRS and YFSETQ. Between the trimmed V and J ends, which lost 7 bases and 1 base, there was a span of 10 bases. The CDR3 extends over 13 amino acids. DNA of the CDR3: TGCGCCAGCTGGGTAGGGGGCACAGATACGCAGTATTTT. This codes for CASWVGGTDTQYF.

This clonotype has at least ten counts. The chain recombines TRBV5-1 with TRBJ2-2; 8 bases are a match to TRBD1. CDR1 is SGHRS, CDR2 YFSETQ, per germline. The CDR3 is 18 amino acids. V lost 2 bases to trimming and J lost 0 bases; unmatched junction nucleotides: 9. CDR3 residues: CASSFLPSDRANTGELFF. In nucleotides, the CDR3 is TGCGCCAGCAGCTTTCTTCCGTCGGACAGGGCGAACACCGGGGAGCTGTTTTTT. Together with reference TRBV5-1 and TRBJ2-2, the CDR3 gives the full variable domain: KAGVTQTPRYLIKTRGQQVTLSCSPISGHRSVSWYQQTPGQGLQFLFEYFSETQRNKGNFPGRFSGRQFSNSRSEMNVSTLELGDSALYLCASSFLPSDRANTGELFFGEGSRLTVL.

The J gene is TRBJ1-2, the V gene TRBV7-6; 7 bases line up with TRBD1. The CDR3 is 12 residues long. V trimming: 2 bases; J trimming: 8 bases; junction bases outside the gene matches: 2. CDR1 and CDR2 (germline): SGHVS, FNYEAQ. The CDR3 nucleotides read TGTGCCAGCAGCTTACAGGGGGTGGGCTACACCTTC. It codes for CASSLQGVGYTF.